This T cell receptor (beta chain) was sequenced for a study of shared clonotypes between healthy human individuals. Here immunoSEQ multiplex PCR was the method, and the copy in TCRdb shows in-frame clones only, minus some. The data contain more than 850,000 clones, about four fifths of them seen just once; the ten biggest clones take up approximately 0.56%. This clone has just a few counts. The CDR3 is made up of 16 amino acids. CDR1 is LGHNT, CDR2 FRNRAP, per germline. Trimming took 0 bases from V and 4 from J; bases not matched to a gene: 8. The TCR originated in a man between 18 and 35 years old in good health. Some clones in this sample may be carry-over from other donors' samples. V is TRBV12-5 and J is TRBJ1-1; 7 bases are a match to TRBD1. Sequenced input: memory CD4+ T cells from PBMCs. Subset reported: CD45RA-negative fraction. The CDR3 reads CASGLVAGGFGTEAFF. The CDR3 bases are TGTGCTAGTGGTTTGGTGGCAGGGGGATTTGGCACTGAAGCTTTCTTT.